This paragraph covers one T cell receptor beta chain sequence. The antigen is undetermined. Peripheral blood from each donor was collected in a volume of 8 to 10 milliliters. A sample-barcoded 5' primer and a J-beta primer mix were used in a second PCR of roughly 7 to 11 cycles. One entry per CDR3 protein, called by TCRdb with MiXCR from the 5' RACE reads. The table has over 950,000 distinct CDR3 sequences, roughly two fifths seen once; the top ten hold around 13%. This entry is derived from a study of blood T cells in healthy people across ages. Study-wide results and limits: When one million T cells were used, diversity estimates were thought to be underestimates.

The CDR3 extends over 17 amino acids. J gave up 3 bases and V 1 base, and 12 bases lay outside the gene matches. Germline values: CDR1 SQVTM, CDR2 ANQGSEA. V is TRBV29-1 and J is TRBJ2-3, with 8 positions matching TRBD2. The sample comprised blood. This clonotype was sampled from a man younger than 30 in good health. CDR3 protein: CSVEGTPTGGPTDTQYF. CDR3 coding DNA: TGCAGCGTTGAAGGGACCCCCACGGGGGGGCCGACAGATACGCAGTATTTT.